This T cell receptor beta chain was captured by sequencing in a study of blood T cell repertoires in COVID-19. Study information: There were acute and convalescent COVID-19 samples, and they came from the United States, Italy and Spain. PBMCs, B-cell-depleted T cells, or T cells provided the cDNA or gDNA that made up the material.

Original processing methods: The authors estimated nucleated cell counts from reference gene primer amplification. Some clones are missing from TCRdb's copy, which holds only in-frame ones; the method was immunoSEQ multiplex PCR. V, J and clone size are those of that table, while D and trimming were read from the DNA. The table has about 150,000 clones, approximately 85% seen once. CDR1 and CDR2 from the germline V gene are MNHEY and SMNVEV (reference sequence). The CDR3 consists of 17 residues. V was trimmed by 5 bases and J by 0 bases, leaving 20 bases between them. During active infection, Seattle patients enrolled and were then monitored through disease.

Sequenced material: peripheral blood. The V call is TRBV27, the J call TRBJ2-7; D may be TRBD2 (5 bases). This TCR was recovered from a woman in her fifties or sixties with COVID-19, enrolled during active disease. CDR3 DNA sequence: TGTGCCAGCAGTCCATGGACGGGGAGCCCCAACTCCTACGAGCAGTACTTC. Amino acid sequence: CASSPWTGSPNSYEQYF.